The present entry profiles one T cell receptor beta chain with its context. This record belongs to a study of blood T cell repertoires in COVID-19. Profiled with immunoSEQ multiplex PCR; TCRdb holds only in-frame clones, not every one. Of tens of thousands of clones in the sample, roughly nine tenths were seen once. Germline-derived CDR1 and CDR2 are SEHNR and FQNEAQ (reference sequence). The CDR3 consists of 15 residues. Between the trimmed V and J ends, which lost 4 bases and 8 bases, there was a span of 18 bases. The chain employs TRBV7-9 and TRBJ1-5; maybe TRBD1 (6 bases). The sample taken for sequencing was peripheral blood. The sequence was collected from a man between 65 and 85 years old with active COVID-19. The CDR3 loop is CASSSTGTPIEPQHF. In nucleotides, the CDR3 is TGTGCCAGCAGCTCCACCGGGACACCCATCGAGCCCCAGCATTTT. The full variable domain, in which reference TRBV7-9 and TRBJ1-5 provide the parts outside the CDR3, is DTGVSQNPRHKITKRGQNVTFRCDPISEHNRLYWYRQTLGQGPEFLTYFQNEAQLEKSRLLSDRFSAERPKGSFSTLEIQRTEQGDSAMYLCASSSTGTPIEPQHFGDGTRLSIL.